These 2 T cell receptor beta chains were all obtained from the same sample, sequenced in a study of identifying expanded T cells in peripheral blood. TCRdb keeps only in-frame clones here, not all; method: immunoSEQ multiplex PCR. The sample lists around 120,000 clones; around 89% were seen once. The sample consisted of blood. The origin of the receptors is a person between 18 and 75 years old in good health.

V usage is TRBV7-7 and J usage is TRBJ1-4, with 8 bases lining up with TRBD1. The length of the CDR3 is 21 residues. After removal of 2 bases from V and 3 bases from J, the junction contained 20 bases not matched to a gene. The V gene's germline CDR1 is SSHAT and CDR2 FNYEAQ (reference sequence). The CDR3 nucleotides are TGTGCCAGCAGCTTACCGCGCCCGACAGGGGAATACCAAGTACCTAATGAAAAACTGTTTTTT. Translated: CASSLPRPTGEYQVPNEKLFF.

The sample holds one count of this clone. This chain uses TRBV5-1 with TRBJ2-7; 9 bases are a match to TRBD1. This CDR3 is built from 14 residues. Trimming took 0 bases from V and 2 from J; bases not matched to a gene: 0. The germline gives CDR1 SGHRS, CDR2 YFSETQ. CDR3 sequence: CASSLGQGAYEQYF. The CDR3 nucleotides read TGCGCCAGCAGCTTGGGACAGGGGGCCTACGAGCAGTACTTC. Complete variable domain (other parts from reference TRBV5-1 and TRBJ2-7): KAGVTQTPRYLIKTRGQQVTLSCSPISGHRSVSWYQQTPGQGLQFLFEYFSETQRNKGNFPGRFSGRQFSNSRSEMNVSTLELGDSALYLCASSLGQGAYEQYFGPGTRLTVT.